What follows is one TCR beta chain and its context. The target of this receptor is not known. The record has no base qualities; no much larger clone is one base away. From cysteine to phenylalanine, the CDR3 is 14 amino acids long. Only the CDR3 DNA stays, 42 bases, in frame from base 1. CDR1 and CDR2, looked up from the germline V gene (reference sequence), are LNHDA and SQIVND. V loses 3 bases, J loses 6 bases, and the germline ends lie 13 bases apart. The immunoSEQ Assay, a bias-controlled multiplex PCR, was used to amplify TCRbeta CDR3 regions from genomic DNA. The study's own analysis went as follows. Nucleated cell counts per sample were estimated from amplification of reference gene primers within the assay. To quantify the absolute abundance of each unique TCRbeta CDR3 rearrangement, sequence reads were collapsed and filtered. For each sample, productive Simpson clonality was calculated as the square root of Simpson's diversity index across productive rearrangements. As stored in TCRdb, this immuneACCESS dataset retains in-frame rearrangements with V and J assigned. A fraction of the clones does not appear; measured against another copy, unresolved V genes explain less than half of the discrepancy, and the remainder lacks a known reason. The D gene and trimming were derived from the DNA, and the V and J assignments and clone size from that table. The sample table holds 220,000 or so clones, of which roughly 84% were seen once. Jointly, the top ten make up 3.5% to 4% of the sample.

The sample belongs to a study of blood T cell repertoires in COVID-19 (dated by TCRdb to 2018 to 2020). General notes on the study: Samples covering the acute and convalescent phases of COVID-19 were provided by collaborators in the United States, Italy and Spain. The material from the prospective study consisted of cDNA or gDNA derived from T cells, B-cell-depleted T cells, or PBMCs. Where HLA class I and class II types were available, the types were taken from metadata supplied by the sample provider, not from assay-based typing. The sample metadata nearly always contained a de-identified subject ID, COVID-19 status, age in years and sex. A freely available public database, intended as a resource for researchers studying the immune response to SARS-CoV-2, is where the repertoires were released. Samples came from the ongoing ImmuneRACE study (first 160 participants) plus 1,254 subjects from 6 global collaborators. The dataset comprised deeply sampled blood TCRbeta repertoires from subjects exposed to, actively infected with, or recovered from COVID-19.

Broader findings and caveats from the paper: The quantity of clinical and demographic metadata differed by source and by participant and was supplied without curation.

Whole blood was collected in K2EDTA tubes by collaborating institutions according to the institutions' own protocols. For TCRbeta analysis, collaborators shipped samples as frozen whole blood, isolated PBMCs, or DNA extracted from either of those sample types. The clonotype comes from an elderly woman with acute or convalescent COVID-19. The rearrangement joined TRBV19 to TRBJ2-3; the D segment could be TRBD1, given 6 matching bases. Sequenced sample: peripheral blood. The CDR3 protein: CASSISRGFDTQYF. The nucleotides read TGTGCCAGTAGTATTTCCAGGGGCTTCGATACGCAGTATTTT.